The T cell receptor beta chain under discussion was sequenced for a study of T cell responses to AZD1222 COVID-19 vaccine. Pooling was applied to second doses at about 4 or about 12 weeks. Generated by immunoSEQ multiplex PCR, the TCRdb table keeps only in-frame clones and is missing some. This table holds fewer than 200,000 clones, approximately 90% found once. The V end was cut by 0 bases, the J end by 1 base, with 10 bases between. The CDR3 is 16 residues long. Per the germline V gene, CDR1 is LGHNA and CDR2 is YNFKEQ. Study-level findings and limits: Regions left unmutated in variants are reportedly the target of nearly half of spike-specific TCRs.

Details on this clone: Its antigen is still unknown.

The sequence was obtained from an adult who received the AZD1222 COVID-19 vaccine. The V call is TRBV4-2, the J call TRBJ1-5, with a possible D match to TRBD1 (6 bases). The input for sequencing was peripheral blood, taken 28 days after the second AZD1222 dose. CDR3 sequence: CASSQEGASSNQPQHF. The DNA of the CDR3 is TGTGCCAGCAGCCAAGAGGGGGCGAGCAGCAATCAGCCCCAGCATTTT.